This entry lists 24 T cell receptor beta chains sequenced from one sample in a study of cytomegalovirus exposure and HLA in healthy donors. The PCR contained 60 Vbeta and 13 Jbeta primers. Assay: immunoSEQ multiplex PCR; the TCRdb copy retains only in-frame clones and omits some. The table includes more than 75,000 clones, approximately 84% detected once. The sample was PBMCs. These receptors were obtained from a woman aged 18-35 years in good health and CMV-seropositive.

V and J are TRBV6-1 and TRBJ1-1; 8 nucleotides line up with TRBD1. Germline-derived CDR1 and CDR2 are MNHNS and SASEGT. V trimming: 11 bases; J trimming: 0 bases; junction bases outside the gene matches: 11. The CDR3 loop spans 15 amino acids. The CDR3 is CAAQGAYGVNTEAFF. The CDR3 DNA reads TGTGCCGCTCAGGGGGCCTATGGCGTGAACACTGAAGCTTTCTTT.

The rearrangement links TRBV5-1 to TRBJ2-7; tentative D call: TRBD1 (6 bases). CDR3 length equals 14 residues. The germline V gene encodes CDR1 SGHRS and CDR2 YFSETQ. The V gene lost 5 bases and the J gene lost 0 bases, with 12 bases spanning the gap. In DNA form, the CDR3 reads TGCGCCAGCAGTTCCTTAGGGGGCTCCTACGAGCAGTACTTC. This codes for CASSSLGGSYEQYF.

This clone turned up a few times. The chain joins TRBV23-1 to TRBJ2-6; 9 positions match TRBD1. TRBV23-1 is an ORF; its function is uncertain. This CDR3 is built from 17 residues. The trim removed 7 bases at V and 0 bases at J, leaving 7 bases unmatched. CDR3 bases: TGCGCCAGCAAGGACGGACAGGGGAACTCTGGGGCCAACGTCCTGACTTTC. This gives the protein CASKDGQGNSGANVLTF.

This clone was seen once. The chain has TRBV27 and TRBJ2-7; 8 bases align to TRBD1. The ends lost 5 bases at V and 2 bases at J; junction bases unmatched: 2. The CDR3 covers 13 residues. The germline V gene has CDR1 MNHEY and CDR2 SMNVEV (reference sequence). CDR3 region: CASSETGAYEQYF. In nucleotides, the CDR3 is TGTGCCAGCAGTGAGACAGGGGCCTACGAGCAGTACTTC.

This sequence joins TRBV5-1 and TRBJ1-2; 9 bases map to TRBD1. The V and J ends lost 2 bases and 8 bases, in that order; junction bases with no gene match: 10. The CDR3 contains 15 residues. Germline CDR1 reads SGHRS; CDR2 reads YFSETQ. Here the CDR3 DNA reads TGCGCCAGCAGCTTAGGGGACAGGGACGAAGGAGGCTACACCTTC. Its protein product is CASSLGDRDEGGYTF.

The rearrangement joins TRBV28 to TRBJ1-5; 9 bases agree with TRBD1. CDR1 and CDR2 (germline): MDHEN, SYDVKM. With V trimmed by 6 bases and J by 2 bases, 11 bases remained unmatched. This CDR3 is built from 17 residues. The CDR3 protein is CASRQGQGIFGNQPQHF. CDR3 in DNA: TGTGCCAGCAGACAAGGACAGGGGATTTTTGGCAATCAGCCCCAGCATTTT.

CDR3 sequence (DNA): TGTGCCAGCAGCTTGTCCCCCGCCGGGACAGTAAACAATGAGCAGTTCTTC. Residues: CASSLSPAGTVNNEQFF. The chain uses TRBV13 and TRBJ2-1; 7 bases are a match to TRBD1. Trimming removed 3 bases from V and 5 bases from J; junction bases left unmatched: 13. From germline, CDR1 is PRHDT and CDR2 FYEKMQ (reference sequence). The CDR3 is 17 amino acids.

This clone has more than one count but fewer than ten. J is TRBJ2-5 and V is TRBV5-1; D is ambiguous. This CDR3 has 15 amino acids. Germline assignment: CDR1 SGHRS and CDR2 YFSETQ. V gave up 1 base and J gave up 1 base, with 11 bases separating them. CDR3 DNA: TGCGCCAGCAGCTTGTATATGGCGGTCCAAGAGACCCAGTACTTC. Encoded protein: CASSLYMAVQETQYF.

The chain has TRBV6-5 and TRBJ1-1; no reliable D call. The V end was cut by 3 bases, the J end by 0 bases, with 8 bases between. Germline CDR1 is MNHEY and CDR2 is SVGAGI. The CDR3 sequence is 14 residues long. The CDR3 DNA reads as TGTGCCAGCAGTTATGGGCGTATGAACACTGAAGCTTTCTTT. Its translation is CASSYGRMNTEAFF.

The chain uses TRBV5-6 and TRBJ1-2; tentatively, D is TRBD1 (6 bases). V was trimmed by 4 bases and J by 7 bases, leaving 14 bases between them. Germline CDR1 reads SGHDT; CDR2 reads YYEEEE. CDR3 length: 13 amino acids. The CDR3 region is CASSLDRTSGYTF. In nucleotides, the CDR3 is TGTGCCAGCAGCCTAGACAGGACCAGTGGCTACACCTTC.

The DNA of the CDR3 is TGCGCCAGTTGGGTGGGCGCTTCAAACACCGGGGAGCTGTTTTTT. Amino acids: CASWVGASNTGELFF. The genes are TRBV10-2 and TRBJ2-2; D is unclear. V was pared by 9 bases and J by 2 bases, with 16 bases between. The germline V gene encodes CDR1 WSHSY and CDR2 SAAADI. The CDR3 totals 15 residues.

The J gene is TRBJ1-5, the V gene TRBV7-2; D is undetermined. The V gene lost 6 bases and the J gene lost 6 bases, with 9 bases spanning the gap. Germline CDR1 SGHTA, CDR2 FQGNSA. This CDR3 spans 12 amino acids. The CDR3 bases are TGTGCCAGCAGTCCCCCAGGTCAGCCCCAGCATTTT. Protein sequence: CASSPPGQPQHF.

Here the CDR3 reads CASSQDRGTSYGYTF. CDR3 bases: TGTGCCAGCAGCCAAGATCGGGGAACCTCCTATGGCTACACCTTC. This chain connects TRBV4-2 to TRBJ1-2; the D is unclear. Germline CDR1 reads LGHNA; CDR2 reads YNFKEQ. The length of the CDR3 is 15 residues. V was pared by 0 bases and J by 4 bases, with 12 bases between.

This clone was seen a few times. The chain uses TRBV4-2 and TRBJ1-2; TRBD1 agrees at 9 bases. There are 15 residues in the CDR3. The V segment lost 7 bases and the J segment 3 bases; nucleotides outside the gene matches: 9. Looked up from germline, CDR1 is LGHNA and CDR2 is YNFKEQ. The CDR3 nucleotides read TGTGCCAGCACCATTACGACAGGGGGTGACTATGGCTACACCTTC. Amino acid sequence: CASTITTGGDYGYTF.

In DNA form, the CDR3 reads TGTGCCAGCAGCGCGGAGGGGGCGATAACAGGACCCCATGAGCAGTTCTTC. It encodes CASSAEGAITGPHEQFF. This chain links TRBV9 with TRBJ2-1; possible D gene TRBD1, 7 bases. V was cut by 3 bases and J by 8 bases, with 24 bases left in between. This CDR3 has 17 residues. Per germline, CDR1 SGDLS and CDR2 YYNGEE. Full variable domain (rest looked up from reference TRBV9 and TRBJ2-1): DSGVTQTPKHLITATGQRVTLRCSPRSGDLSVYWYQQSLDQGLQFLIQYYNGEERAKGNILERFSAQQFPDLHSELNLSSLELGDSALYFCASSAEGAITGPHEQFFGPGTRLTVL.

The V and J genes are TRBV4-1 and TRBJ2-7; D call uncertain. Trimming left V 0 bases short and J 6 bases short, with 9 bases between. The CDR3 is made up of 13 amino acids. The germline gives CDR1 MGHRA, CDR2 YSYEKL. This CDR3 reads CASSQDYSSEQYF. For the CDR3, the DNA is TGCGCCAGCAGCCAAGATTACAGTAGCGAGCAGTACTTC.

The chain joins TRBV5-1 to TRBJ2-2; D remains ambiguous. V was shortened by 6 bases and J by 3 bases, with 12 bases between the two germline ends. This CDR3 spans 14 amino acids. Per the germline V gene, CDR1 is SGHRS and CDR2 is YFSETQ. The CDR3 DNA sequence: TGCGCCAGCACCTCCGTGGAGCACACCGGGGAGCTGTTTTTT. Its protein is CASTSVEHTGELFF.

This chain connects TRBV7-9 to TRBJ1-2; D is possibly TRBD1 (5 bases). In germline, CDR1 is SEHNR, CDR2 FQNEAQ (reference sequence). CDR3 length equals 14 residues. V was trimmed by 5 bases and J by 6 bases, leaving 16 bases between them. CDR3 sequence: CASSAAGNRDGYTF. The CDR3 region has the DNA TGTGCCAGCAGCGCCGCAGGGAATCGAGATGGCTACACCTTC.

This clone was observed a single time. V gene TRBV7-2 combines with J gene TRBJ1-5; D is ambiguous. CDR1 and CDR2 (germline): SGHTA, FQGNSA. The ends were cut back, 3 bases at V and 3 bases at J, with 15 bases in the middle. CDR3 length: 16 amino acids. CDR3 nucleotides: TGTGCCAGCAGCTTCTCGGGGTATACCCACAATCAGCCCCAGCATTTT. It specifies CASSFSGYTHNQPQHF. Filled out from reference TRBV7-2 and TRBJ1-5, the complete variable domain reads GAGVSQSPSNKVTEKGKDVELRCDPISGHTALYWYRQSLGQGLEFLIYFQGNSAPDKSGLPSDRFSAERTGGSVSTLTIQRTQQEDSAVYLCASSFSGYTHNQPQHFGDGTRLSIL.

CDR3 protein: CASSLGQGTHEQYF. CDR3 DNA: TGCGCCAGCAGCTTGGGGCAGGGGACCCACGAGCAGTACTTC. The chain employs TRBV5-1 and TRBJ2-7; D possibly corresponds to TRBD1 (6 bases). CDR3 length equals 14 residues. V was clipped by 0 bases and J by 5 bases, with 12 bases between them. CDR1 is SGHRS and CDR2 is YFSETQ in the germline V gene.

The chain recombines TRBV4-1 with TRBJ1-5, with a tentative D call TRBD1 (5 bases). The CDR3 spans 16 residues. Germline lookup yields CDR1 MGHRA and CDR2 YSYEKL. The V end lost 0 bases, the J end lost 2 bases, and 11 bases lay between the germline ends. CDR3 in amino acids: CASSQDGGDGNQPQHF. CDR3 DNA: TGCGCCAGCAGCCAAGATGGGGGGGATGGCAATCAGCCCCAGCATTTT.

Notes on this clone: Germline and junction disagree at one end, which may indicate a read error. This rearrangement joins TRBV6-5 to TRBJ2-1; 12 bases agree with TRBD2. This CDR3 is built from 15 residues. From germline, CDR1 is MNHEY and CDR2 SVGAGI. The DNA for the CDR3 is TGTGCCAGCAGTGTACTAGCGGGAGGTTACAATGAGCAGCTCTTC. Translated: CASSVLAGGYNEQLF.

J is TRBJ1-5 and V is TRBV4-1; a possible D gene is TRBD1 (6 bases). The V and J ends lost 4 bases and 7 bases respectively, with 20 bases between them. CDR3 size: 16 residues. The germline V gene has CDR1 MGHRA and CDR2 YSYEKL. CDR3 sequence: CASSPRGRDGQQPQHF. CDR3 DNA: TGCGCCAGCAGCCCCCGGGGCAGGGACGGACAGCAGCCCCAGCATTTT.

The CDR3 bases are TGTGCCAGCAGGGAAATGGAGAGCTCCTACAATGAGCAGTTCTTC. The encoded protein is CASREMESSYNEQFF. V is TRBV2 and J is TRBJ2-1; no definite D call. V was pared by 6 bases and J by 0 bases, with 12 bases between. CDR1 SNHLY and CDR2 FYNNEI come from the germline V gene. The CDR3 contains 15 residues.